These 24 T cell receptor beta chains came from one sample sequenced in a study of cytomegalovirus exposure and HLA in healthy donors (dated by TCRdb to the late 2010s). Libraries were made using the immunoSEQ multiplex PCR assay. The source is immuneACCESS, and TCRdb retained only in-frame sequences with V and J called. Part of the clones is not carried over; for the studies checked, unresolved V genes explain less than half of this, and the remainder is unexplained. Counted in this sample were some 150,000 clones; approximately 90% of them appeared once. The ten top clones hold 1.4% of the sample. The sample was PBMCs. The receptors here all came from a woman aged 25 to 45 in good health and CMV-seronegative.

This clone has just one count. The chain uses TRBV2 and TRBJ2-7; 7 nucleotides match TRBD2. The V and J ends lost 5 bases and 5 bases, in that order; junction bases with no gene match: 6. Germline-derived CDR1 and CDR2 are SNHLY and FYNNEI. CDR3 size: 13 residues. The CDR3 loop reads CASSLTGGDEQYF. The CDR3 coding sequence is TGTGCCAGCAGTCTAACTGGGGGGGACGAGCAGTACTTC. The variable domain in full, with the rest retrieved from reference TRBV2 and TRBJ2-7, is EPEVTQTPSHQVTQMGQEVILRCVPISNHLYFYWYRQILGQKVEFLVSFYNNEISEKSEIFDDQFSVERPDGSNFTLKIRSTKLEDSAMYFCASSLTGGDEQYFGPGTRLTVT.

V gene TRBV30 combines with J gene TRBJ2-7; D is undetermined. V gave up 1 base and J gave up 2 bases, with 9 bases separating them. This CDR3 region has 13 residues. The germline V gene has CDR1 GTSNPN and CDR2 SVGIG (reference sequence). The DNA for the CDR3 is TGTGCCTGGAGTGATCCAGCGACCTACGAGCAGTACTTC. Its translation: CAWSDPATYEQYF.

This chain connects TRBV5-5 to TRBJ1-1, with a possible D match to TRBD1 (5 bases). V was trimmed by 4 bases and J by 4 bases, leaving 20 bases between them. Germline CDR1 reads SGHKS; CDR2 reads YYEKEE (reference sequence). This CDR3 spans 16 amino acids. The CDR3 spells CASSPSAGIGFTEAFF. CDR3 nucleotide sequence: TGTGCCAGCAGCCCTTCTGCAGGGATCGGTTTCACTGAAGCTTTCTTT. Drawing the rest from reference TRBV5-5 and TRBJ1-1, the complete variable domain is DAGVTQSPTHLIKTRGQQVTLRCSPISGHKSVSWYQQVLGQGPQFIFQYYEKEERGRGNFPDRFSARQFPNYSSELNVNALLLGDSALYLCASSPSAGIGFTEAFFGQGTRLTVV.

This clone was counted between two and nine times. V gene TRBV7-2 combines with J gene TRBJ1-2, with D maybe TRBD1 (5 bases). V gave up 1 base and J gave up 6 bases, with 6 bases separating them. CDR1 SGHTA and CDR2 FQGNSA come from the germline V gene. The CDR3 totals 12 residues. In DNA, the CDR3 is TGTGCCAGCAGCTTAGGGGGGGATGGCTACACCTTC. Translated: CASSLGGDGYTF.

CDR3 protein: CASSMVRGSSYNSPLHF. The CDR3 DNA sequence: TGTGCCAGTAGTATGGTCAGGGGGAGCTCCTATAATTCACCCCTCCACTTT. The chain couples TRBV19 to TRBJ1-6; 7 nucleotides line up with TRBD1. V lost 3 bases, J lost 0 bases, and 5 bases stayed unmatched. CDR3 length equals 17 residues. CDR1 LNHDA and CDR2 SQIVND come from the germline V gene (reference sequence).

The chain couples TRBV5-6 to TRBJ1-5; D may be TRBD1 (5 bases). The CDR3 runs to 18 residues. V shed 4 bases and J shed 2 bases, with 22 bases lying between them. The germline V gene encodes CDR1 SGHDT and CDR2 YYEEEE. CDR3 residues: CASSRGALEGWGNQPQHF. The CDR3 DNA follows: TGTGCCAGCAGCCGAGGGGCATTGGAGGGTTGGGGCAATCAGCCCCAGCATTTT.

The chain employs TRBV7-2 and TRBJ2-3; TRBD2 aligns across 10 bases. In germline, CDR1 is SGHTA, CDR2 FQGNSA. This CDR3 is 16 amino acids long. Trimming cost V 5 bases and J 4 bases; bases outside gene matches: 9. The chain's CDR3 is CASSLTLAGAADTQYF. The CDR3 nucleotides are TGTGCCAGCAGCCTTACGCTAGCGGGGGCGGCAGATACGCAGTATTTT.

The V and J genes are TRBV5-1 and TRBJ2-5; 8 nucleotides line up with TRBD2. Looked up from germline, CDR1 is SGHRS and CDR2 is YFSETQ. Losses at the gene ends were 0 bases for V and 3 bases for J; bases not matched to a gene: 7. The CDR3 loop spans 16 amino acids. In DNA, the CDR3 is TGCGCCAGCAGCTTGGCCGTCAGGCGGGGGGAAGAGACCCAGTACTTC. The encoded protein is CASSLAVRRGEETQYF.

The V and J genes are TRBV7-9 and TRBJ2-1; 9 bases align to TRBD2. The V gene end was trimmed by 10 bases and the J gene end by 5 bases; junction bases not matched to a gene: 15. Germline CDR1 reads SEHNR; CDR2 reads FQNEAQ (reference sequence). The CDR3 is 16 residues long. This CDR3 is CAIWALRASGDNEQFF. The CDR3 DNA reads TGTGCCATCTGGGCGCTTCGGGCTAGCGGGGACAATGAGCAGTTCTTC.

CDR3 in amino acids: CASSVRGHSQETQYF. In DNA, the CDR3 is TGTGCCAGCAGCGTGCGGGGGCACTCCCAAGAGACCCAGTACTTC. The chain recombines TRBV9 with TRBJ2-5; D is possibly TRBD2 (7 bases). Germline V gene data show CDR1 as SGDLS and CDR2 as YYNGEE. V was shortened by 2 bases and J by 1 base, with 12 bases between the two germline ends. This CDR3 has 15 amino acids.

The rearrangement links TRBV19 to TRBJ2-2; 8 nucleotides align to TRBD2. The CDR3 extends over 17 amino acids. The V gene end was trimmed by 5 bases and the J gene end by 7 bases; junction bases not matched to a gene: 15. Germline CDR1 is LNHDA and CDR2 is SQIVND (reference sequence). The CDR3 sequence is CASSSQHGGANHGELFF. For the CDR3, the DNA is TGTGCCAGTAGTTCCCAACACGGGGGGGCTAATCACGGGGAGCTGTTTTTT.

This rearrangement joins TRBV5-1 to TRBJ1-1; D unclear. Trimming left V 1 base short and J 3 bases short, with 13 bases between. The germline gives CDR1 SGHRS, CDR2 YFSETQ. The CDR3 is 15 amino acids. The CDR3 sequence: CASSLREGMDTEAFF. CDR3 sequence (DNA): TGCGCCAGCAGCTTGCGGGAAGGGATGGACACTGAAGCTTTCTTT.

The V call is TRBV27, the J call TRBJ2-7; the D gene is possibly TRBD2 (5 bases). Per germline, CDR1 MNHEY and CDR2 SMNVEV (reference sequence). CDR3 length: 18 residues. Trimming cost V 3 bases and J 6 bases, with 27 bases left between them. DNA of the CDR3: TGTGCCAGCAGTTTTTCCCCGTTGAGGGTGGGGAGCACGGGCGAGCAGTACTTC. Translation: CASSFSPLRVGSTGEQYF.

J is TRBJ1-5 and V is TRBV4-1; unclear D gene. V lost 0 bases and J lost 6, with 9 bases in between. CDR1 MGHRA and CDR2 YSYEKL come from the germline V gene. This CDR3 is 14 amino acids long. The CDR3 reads CASSQDPGGQPQHF. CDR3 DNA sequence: TGCGCCAGCAGCCAAGATCCGGGAGGTCAGCCCCAGCATTTT.

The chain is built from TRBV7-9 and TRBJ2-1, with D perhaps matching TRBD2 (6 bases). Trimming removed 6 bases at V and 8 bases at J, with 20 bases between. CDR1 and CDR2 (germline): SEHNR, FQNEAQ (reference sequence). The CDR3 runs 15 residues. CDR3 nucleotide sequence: TGTGCCAGCAGTCGAGCGGGCTCTTCCCTCGATGAGCAGTTCTTC. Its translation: CASSRAGSSLDEQFF.

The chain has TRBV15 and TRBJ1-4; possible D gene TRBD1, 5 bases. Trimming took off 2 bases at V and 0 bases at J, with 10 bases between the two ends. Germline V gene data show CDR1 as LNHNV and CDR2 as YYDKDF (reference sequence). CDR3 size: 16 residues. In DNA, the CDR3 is TGTGCCACCAGCAGAAATACAGGATCAACTAATGAAAAACTGTTTTTT. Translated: CATSRNTGSTNEKLFF.

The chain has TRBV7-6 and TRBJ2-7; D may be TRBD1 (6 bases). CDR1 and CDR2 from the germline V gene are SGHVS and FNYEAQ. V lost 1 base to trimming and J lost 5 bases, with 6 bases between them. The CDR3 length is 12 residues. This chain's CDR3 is CASSLGDNEQYF. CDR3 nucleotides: TGTGCCAGCAGCTTAGGGGACAACGAGCAGTACTTC. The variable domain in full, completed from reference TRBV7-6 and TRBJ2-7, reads GAGVSQSPRYKVTKRGQDVALRCDPISGHVSLYWYRQALGQGPEFLTYFNYEAQQDKSGLPNDRFSAERPEGSISTLTIQRTEQRDSAMYRCASSLGDNEQYFGPGTRLTVT.

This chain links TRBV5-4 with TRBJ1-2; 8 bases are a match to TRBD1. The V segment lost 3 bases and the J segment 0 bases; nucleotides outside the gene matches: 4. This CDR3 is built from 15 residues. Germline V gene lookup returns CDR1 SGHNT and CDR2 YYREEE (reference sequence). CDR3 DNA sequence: TGTGCCAGCAGCTACGGACAGGGTTCTAACTATGGCTACACCTTC. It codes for CASSYGQGSNYGYTF. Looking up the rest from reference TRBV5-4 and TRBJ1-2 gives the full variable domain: ETGVTQSPTHLIKTRGQQVTLRCSSQSGHNTVSWYQQALGQGPQFIFQYYREEENGRGNFPPRFSGLQFPNYSSELNVNALELDDSALYLCASSYGQGSNYGYTFGSGTRLTVV.

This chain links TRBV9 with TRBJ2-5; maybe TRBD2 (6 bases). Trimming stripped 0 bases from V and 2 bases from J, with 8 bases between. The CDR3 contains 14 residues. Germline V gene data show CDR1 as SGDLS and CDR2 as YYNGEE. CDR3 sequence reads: CASSVAGEQETQYF. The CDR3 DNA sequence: TGTGCCAGCAGCGTAGCGGGGGAACAAGAGACCCAGTACTTC. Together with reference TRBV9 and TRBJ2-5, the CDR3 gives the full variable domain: DSGVTQTPKHLITATGQRVTLRCSPRSGDLSVYWYQQSLDQGLQFLIQYYNGEERAKGNILERFSAQQFPDLHSELNLSSLELGDSALYFCASSVAGEQETQYFGPGTRLLVL.

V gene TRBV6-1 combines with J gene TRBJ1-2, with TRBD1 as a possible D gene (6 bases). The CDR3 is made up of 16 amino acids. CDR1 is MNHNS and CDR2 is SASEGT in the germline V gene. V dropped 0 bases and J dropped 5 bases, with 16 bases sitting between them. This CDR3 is CASSEAEDRTPYGYTF. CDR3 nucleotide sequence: TGTGCCAGCAGTGAAGCTGAGGACAGAACCCCTTATGGCTACACCTTC.

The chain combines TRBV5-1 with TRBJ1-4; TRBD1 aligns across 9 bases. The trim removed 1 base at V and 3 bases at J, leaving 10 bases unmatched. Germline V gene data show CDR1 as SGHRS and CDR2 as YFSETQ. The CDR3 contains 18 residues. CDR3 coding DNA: TGCGCCAGCAGCTTGCGTCCCGGGACAGGGACGTCTAATGAAAAACTGTTTTTT. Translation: CASSLRPGTGTSNEKLFF.

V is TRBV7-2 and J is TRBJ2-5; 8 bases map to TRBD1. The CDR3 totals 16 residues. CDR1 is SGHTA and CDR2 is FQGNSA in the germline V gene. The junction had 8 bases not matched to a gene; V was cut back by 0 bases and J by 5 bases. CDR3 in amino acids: CASSLALQGAGETQYF. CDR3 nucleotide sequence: TGTGCCAGCAGCTTAGCTCTGCAGGGGGCAGGGGAGACCCAGTACTTC. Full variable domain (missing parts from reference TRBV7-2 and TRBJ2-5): GAGVSQSPSNKVTEKGKDVELRCDPISGHTALYWYRQSLGQGLEFLIYFQGNSAPDKSGLPSDRFSAERTGGSVSTLTIQRTQQEDSAVYLCASSLALQGAGETQYFGPGTRLLVL.

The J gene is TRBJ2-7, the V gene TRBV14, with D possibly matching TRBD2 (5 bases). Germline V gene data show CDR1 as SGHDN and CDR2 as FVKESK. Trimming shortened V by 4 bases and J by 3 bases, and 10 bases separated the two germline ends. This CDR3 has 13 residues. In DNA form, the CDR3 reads TGTGCCAGCAGCCCCGCCGGGGACTACGAGCAGTACTTC. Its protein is CASSPAGDYEQYF.

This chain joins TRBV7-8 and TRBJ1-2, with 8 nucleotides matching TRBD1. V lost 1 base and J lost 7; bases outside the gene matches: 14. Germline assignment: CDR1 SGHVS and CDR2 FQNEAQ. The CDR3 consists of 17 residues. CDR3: CASSLVGQDDLLFGYTF. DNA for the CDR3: TGTGCCAGCAGCTTAGTGGGACAGGACGATCTCCTATTTGGCTACACCTTC.